This entry lists 25 T cell receptor beta chains sequenced from one sample in a study of cytomegalovirus exposure and HLA in healthy donors (dated by TCRdb to about 2017). Library creation used the immunoSEQ multiplex PCR assay. The multiplex PCR relied on a mix of 60 forward primers for TCR Vbeta segments and 13 reverse primers for TCR Jbeta segments. TCRdb limited this immuneACCESS table to in-frame rearrangements with V and J called. A share of clones is missing; checked studies link under half to unresolved V genes, and the rest is unexplained. The sample has around 150,000 clones on record, approximately 80% of them singletons. The biggest ten clones account for 2.2% of the sample. The sample was PBMCs. All receptors come from a man aged 25-45 years in good health and CMV-seronegative.

This chain uses TRBV14 with TRBJ2-5; 8 bases are shared with TRBD2. The CDR3 has 15 residues. With V trimmed by 3 bases and J by 1 base, 4 bases remained unmatched. Germline V gene sequence: CDR1 SGHDN, CDR2 FVKESK. In DNA form, the CDR3 reads TGTGCCAGCAGCCACCTTACTAGCGGCCAAGAGACCCAGTACTTC. This sequence encodes CASSHLTSGQETQYF.

The chain couples TRBV2 to TRBJ2-7; tentative D call: TRBD2 (6 bases). The V gene lost 6 bases and the J gene lost 4 bases, with 13 bases spanning the gap. The germline CDR1 and CDR2 sequences are SNHLY and FYNNEI. CDR3 length: 13 amino acids. The CDR3 reads CASRPGTYYEQYF. The DNA of the CDR3 is TGTGCCAGCAGACCCGGGACTTATTACGAGCAGTACTTC.

The chain is built from TRBV6-1 and TRBJ1-5; no clear D. CDR3 length equals 16 residues. V lost 2 bases and J 9 bases, leaving 20 bases between the germline ends. The germline CDR1 and CDR2 sequences are MNHNS and SASEGT. The CDR3 loop is CASSEWPGQTLLPQHF. For the CDR3, the DNA is TGTGCCAGCAGTGAATGGCCAGGCCAAACTCTGCTGCCCCAGCATTTT.

This clone showed up just once. J is TRBJ2-3 and V is TRBV15; possible D gene TRBD2, 6 bases. The CDR3 is made up of 16 amino acids. Between the trimmed V and J ends, which lost 0 bases and 3 bases, there was a span of 13 bases. CDR1 and CDR2 (germline): LNHNV, YYDKDF (reference sequence). CDR3: CATSREGGGVTDTQYF. The CDR3 coding sequence is TGTGCCACCAGCAGAGAGGGGGGAGGAGTAACAGATACGCAGTATTTT.

The chain links TRBV30 to TRBJ1-4, with D unclear. Germline V gene data show CDR1 as GTSNPN and CDR2 as SVGIG (reference sequence). This CDR3 has 16 residues. V was pared by 0 bases and J by 7 bases, with 18 bases between. CDR3 in amino acids: CAWSVGQAHRGEKLFF. CDR3 nucleotide sequence: TGTGCCTGGAGTGTAGGGCAGGCTCACCGGGGTGAAAAACTGTTTTTT.

This clone was detected only a few times. The chain carries TRBV6-5 and TRBJ1-2; D is unclear. V gave up 4 bases and J gave up 8 bases, with 14 bases separating them. CDR1 and CDR2 from the germline V gene are MNHEY and SVGAGI. The length of the CDR3 is 13 residues. The CDR3 region is CASSSAHRGGYTF. The CDR3 DNA follows: TGTGCCAGCAGTTCGGCCCACCGGGGAGGCTACACCTTC.

The chain employs TRBV28 and TRBJ2-5, with a weak D call TRBD1 (5 bases). Between the trimmed V and J ends, which lost 1 base and 2 bases, there was a span of 11 bases. CDR1 and CDR2 from the germline V gene are MDHEN and SYDVKM. The CDR3 is made up of 15 amino acids. CDR3 amino acids: CASSLSGAGQETQYF. Written as DNA, the CDR3 is TGTGCCAGCAGTTTATCTGGGGCAGGGCAAGAGACCCAGTACTTC.

The CDR3 here is CASSSGTSDEQYF. The CDR3 DNA reads as TGTGCCAGTAGTAGCGGGACTAGCGACGAGCAGTACTTC. The V call is TRBV19, the J call TRBJ2-7; 10 bases fit TRBD2. Germline CDR1 is LNHDA and CDR2 is SQIVND (reference sequence). J lost 5 bases, V lost 4 bases, and 2 bases had no gene match. CDR3 length: 13 amino acids.

This clone was seen a handful of times. CDR3 residues: CASSPGYDVLTF. For the CDR3, the DNA is TGTGCCAGCAGCCCGGGGTACGACGTCCTGACTTTC. This chain links TRBV28 with TRBJ2-6; tentatively, D is TRBD2 (5 bases). The CDR3 loop spans 12 amino acids. Trimming removed 6 bases from V and 11 bases from J, with 11 bases in between. CDR1 and CDR2 (germline): MDHEN, SYDVKM. Filled out from reference TRBV28 and TRBJ2-6, the complete variable domain reads DVKVTQSSRYLVKRTGEKVFLECVQDMDHENMFWYRQDPGLGLRLIYFSYDVKMKEKGDIPEGYSVSREKKERFSLILESASTNQTSMYLCASSPGYDVLTFGAGSRLTVL.

The rearrangement joins TRBV7-2 to TRBJ2-3; D unclear. V was cut by 4 bases and J by 13 bases, with 6 bases left in between. The CDR3 loop spans 9 amino acids. The germline V gene has CDR1 SGHTA and CDR2 FQGNSA. CDR3 nucleotides: TGTGCCAGCAGCTCCACGGAGTATTTT. Translation gives CASSSTEYF.

Turning to this clone: One junction end does not reproduce the germline sequence, and a read error may be involved. The rearrangement uses TRBV5-1 and TRBJ2-3, with D perhaps matching TRBD1 (6 bases). This CDR3 region has 16 residues. Germline assignment: CDR1 SGHRS and CDR2 YFSETQ. The CDR3 sequence is CASSPYVQGSTDAQYF. DNA for the CDR3: TGCGCCAGCAGCCCGTACGTACAGGGAAGCACAGATGCGCAGTATTTT.

Here the CDR3 reads CASSAGTGATGELFF. The CDR3 nucleotides are TGTGCCAGCAGTGCCGGGACAGGGGCCACCGGGGAGCTGTTTTTT. V usage is TRBV6-5 and J usage is TRBJ2-2; 10 bases are shared with TRBD1. The CDR3 has 15 amino acids. Looked up from germline, CDR1 is MNHEY and CDR2 is SVGAGI. The V segment lost 5 bases and the J segment 4 bases; nucleotides outside the gene matches: 4.

The chain carries TRBV28 and TRBJ1-4; 8 nucleotides align to TRBD1. The CDR3 contains 16 residues. Germline CDR1 reads MDHEN; CDR2 reads SYDVKM. With 2 bases clipped from V and 7 bases from J, the junction kept 9 bases outside the gene matches. The CDR3 spells CASSLAGQGIIEKLFF. In nucleotides, the CDR3 is TGTGCCAGCAGTTTAGCAGGACAGGGTATAATTGAAAAACTGTTTTTT.

Here the CDR3 DNA reads TGTGCCAGCACGAAGGAGGGGAATGAGCCCCAGCATTTT. Its translation is CASTKEGNEPQHF. The chain combines TRBV25-1 with TRBJ1-5, with D tentatively TRBD1 (5 bases). In germline, CDR1 is MGHDK, CDR2 SYGVNS. The CDR3 is 13 amino acids. Trimming took 7 bases from V and 8 from J, leaving 15 bases between them. The full variable domain, completed using reference TRBV25-1 and TRBJ1-5, is EADIYQTPRYLVIGTGKKITLECSQTMGHDKMYWYQQDPGMELHLIHYSYGVNSTEKGDLSSESTVSRIRTEHFPLTLESARPSHTSQYLCASTKEGNEPQHFGDGTRLSIL.

The chain has TRBV27 and TRBJ2-7, with 10 bases lining up with TRBD1. V shed 5 bases, J shed 4 bases, and the junction held 5 bases outside the gene matches. The CDR3 is 14 residues long. CDR1 and CDR2 (germline): MNHEY, SMNVEV (reference sequence). The CDR3 loop reads CASSIGQGGYEQYF. The CDR3 nucleotides are TGTGCCAGCAGTATAGGACAGGGGGGGTACGAGCAGTACTTC.

V gene TRBV27 combines with J gene TRBJ2-7; 8 bases map to TRBD2. After removal of 6 bases from V and 2 bases from J, the junction contained 9 bases not matched to a gene. The germline V gene encodes CDR1 MNHEY and CDR2 SMNVEV (reference sequence). The CDR3 has 15 residues. Written as DNA, the CDR3 is TGTGCCAGCAGCTCCCCAACTAGCGGTCCCTACGAGCAGTACTTC. Translated, it gives CASSSPTSGPYEQYF.

J is TRBJ2-7 and V is TRBV27, with a tentative D call TRBD1 (5 bases). Germline CDR1 reads MNHEY; CDR2 reads SMNVEV (reference sequence). The CDR3 is 14 residues long. Trimming removed 3 bases from V and 2 bases from J, with 11 bases in between. The CDR3 DNA sequence: TGTGCCAGCAGTTTTAGCTCAGGGCCCTACGAGCAGTACTTC. Translating gives CASSFSSGPYEQYF.

The chain combines TRBV11-2 with TRBJ1-4; 8 bases agree with TRBD1. The junction had 9 bases not matched to a gene; V was cut back by 5 bases and J by 7 bases. The V gene's germline CDR1 is SGHAT and CDR2 FQNNGV. This CDR3 region has 15 residues. The CDR3 reads CASSPPRTGIEKLFF. For the CDR3, the DNA is TGTGCCAGCAGCCCCCCCAGGACAGGGATTGAAAAACTGTTTTTT.

J is TRBJ1-4 and V is TRBV7-9; D is undetermined. The CDR3 spans 14 residues. V dropped 1 base and J dropped 6 bases, with 9 bases sitting between them. Germline CDR1 is SEHNR and CDR2 is FQNEAQ (reference sequence). The CDR3 DNA is TGTGCCAGCAGCTTAGGCGCAGCGGATGAAAAACTGTTTTTT. This encodes CASSLGAADEKLFF.

Notes on this clone: This sample also contains other DNA sequences that code for the same CDR3. The V and J genes are TRBV6-1 and TRBJ1-1, with D possibly TRBD1 on 6 matching bases. V shed 6 bases and J shed 2 bases, with 10 bases lying between them. The CDR3 has 13 amino acids. Germline V gene data show CDR1 as MNHNS and CDR2 as SASEGT. CDR3 sequence: CASRVQGNTEAFF. The CDR3 DNA follows: TGTGCCAGCAGAGTACAGGGAAACACTGAAGCTTTCTTT.

This clone has a handful of counts. The chain is built from TRBV18 and TRBJ1-1, with 8 bases that match TRBD1. In germline, CDR1 is KGHSH, CDR2 LQKENI. The CDR3 covers 16 residues. The V gene end was trimmed by 4 bases and the J gene end by 0 bases; junction bases not matched to a gene: 7. The CDR3 here is CASSLGQVQVNTEAFF. The CDR3 DNA sequence: TGTGCCAGCTCACTGGGACAGGTCCAAGTGAACACTGAAGCTTTCTTT.

This sequence joins TRBV27 and TRBJ2-7; maybe TRBD1 (5 bases). In germline, CDR1 is MNHEY, CDR2 SMNVEV (reference sequence). The length of the CDR3 is 12 residues. Trimming pared 3 bases from V and 11 bases from J, leaving 14 bases between. In nucleotides, the CDR3 is TGTGCCAGCAGTTTCCATAGACAGATGGAGTACTTC. Protein product: CASSFHRQMEYF.

The rearrangement links TRBV11-2 to TRBJ2-3; D perhaps matches TRBD2 (5 bases). Trimming took 2 bases from V and 6 from J, leaving 15 bases between them. The CDR3 spans 15 residues. CDR1 SGHAT and CDR2 FQNNGV come from the germline V gene. This CDR3 is CASSLRGFSSDTQYF. DNA of the CDR3: TGTGCCAGCAGCTTACGGGGTTTTAGTTCCGATACGCAGTATTTT.

As regards this clone: The same CDR3 arises from other DNA sequences in this sample as well. This chain links TRBV10-2 with TRBJ2-5; D not resolved. The length of the CDR3 is 13 residues. The V end was cut by 4 bases, the J end by 4 bases, with 10 bases between. Germline V CDR1 and CDR2: WSHSY, SAAADI. The CDR3 DNA is TGCGCCAGCAGTGTGAACTATCCAGAGACCCAGTACTTC. Amino acids: CASSVNYPETQYF.

This chain connects TRBV5-4 to TRBJ2-7; D gene unclear. Trimming pared 4 bases from V and 4 bases from J, leaving 12 bases between. The germline V gene encodes CDR1 SGHNT and CDR2 YYREEE (reference sequence). This CDR3 contains 13 residues. As DNA, the CDR3 is TGTGCCAGCAGCCGCAATCGGGTATACGAGCAGTACTTC. This sequence encodes CASSRNRVYEQYF.